This is a list of T cell receptor beta chains from one sample in a study of blood T cells in healthy people across ages. Via MiXCR, TCRdb re-called the 5' RACE reads, giving one row per CDR3 protein. The sample lists some 930,000 distinct CDR3 sequences; almost 30% were seen once. The same sample was also studied in work on T cells of mothers and their children.

Sequencing was done on a sample of blood. These receptors originate from a woman aged 40 to 49 in good health. Both conserved end residues are part of each CDR3. The order of the fields is J gene, clone size, D gene, V gene, CDR3 DNA, CDR3 protein. A D gene is named only where the DNA matches it firmly. A clone size is listed for some rows: how often the clone was seen (once, few, many), or a class if it is expanded.

J gene: TRBJ2-7; clone size: -; D gene: -; V gene: TRBV28; CDR3 DNA: TGTGTCAGCAGTTTAGTCAGTCCCTACGAGCAGTACTTC; CDR3 protein: CVSSLVSPYEQYF
J gene: TRBJ2-5; clone size: many; D gene: -; V gene: TRBV11-2; CDR3 DNA: TGTGCCAGCAGCTTATACAGTAGCCTAAAAGAGACCCAGTACTTC; CDR3 protein: CASSLYSSLKETQYF
J gene: TRBJ1-1; clone size: few; D gene: -; V gene: TRBV7-9; CDR3 DNA: TGTGCCAGCAGCTTAGGCTTCTTGGCAGGGAAAGGGAACACTGAAGCTTTCTTT; CDR3 protein: CASSLGFLAGKGNTEAFF
J gene: TRBJ2-1; clone size: -; D gene: TRBD2; V gene: TRBV20-1; CDR3 DNA: TGCAGTGCTAGAGGAGTGGCGGGGGGGAGTGAGCAGTTCTTC; CDR3 protein: CSARGVAGGSEQFF
J gene: TRBJ2-7; clone size: -; D gene: -; V gene: TRBV29-1; CDR3 DNA: TGCAGCGTGGAAGGACCGTTCCCGCAGCAGTACTTC; CDR3 protein: CSVEGPFPQQYF
J gene: TRBJ2-7; clone size: many; D gene: -; V gene: TRBV9; CDR3 DNA: TGTGCCAGCAGCGTAGAGCCAGGGGCCTACGAGCAGTACTTC; CDR3 protein: CASSVEPGAYEQYF
J gene: TRBJ1-2; clone size: few; D gene: -; V gene: TRBV5-1; CDR3 DNA: TGCGCCAGCAGCTTGGTTGGAGCGAGGGGCCCATCTCGGTATGGCTACACCTTC; CDR3 protein: CASSLVGARGPSRYGYTF
J gene: TRBJ1-2; clone size: -; D gene: TRBD1; V gene: TRBV15; CDR3 DNA: TGTGCCACCAGCAGCCGGGACAGGGGCGACTATGGCTACACCTTC; CDR3 protein: CATSSRDRGDYGYTF
J gene: TRBJ1-4; clone size: many; D gene: -; V gene: TRBV5-1; CDR3 DNA: TGCGCCAGCCAGGGTGAGGGGAATGAAAAACTGTTTTTT; CDR3 protein: CASQGEGNEKLFF
J gene: TRBJ1-1; clone size: once; D gene: TRBD1; V gene: TRBV2; CDR3 DNA: TGTGCCAGCAGTGAAGTCCGGACAGGGGCTAGGACTGAAGCTTTCTTT; CDR3 protein: CASSEVRTGARTEAFF
J gene: TRBJ2-5; clone size: -; D gene: -; V gene: TRBV11-2; CDR3 DNA: TGTGCCAGCAGCTTAGAGGTTCTCCCAAGACTTCAAGAGACCCAGTACTTC; CDR3 protein: CASSLEVLPRLQETQYF
J gene: TRBJ2-5; clone size: many; D gene: -; V gene: TRBV10-3; CDR3 DNA: TGTGCCATCAGCAGCAGGGGAGGGGGCTCCTCGGAGACCCAGTACTTC; CDR3 protein: CAISSRGGGSSETQYF
J gene: TRBJ2-7; clone size: many; D gene: -; V gene: TRBV7-6; CDR3 DNA: TGTGCCAGCAGTTACAGACCCGGAGACGGACTCTCCTACGAGCAGTACTTC; CDR3 protein: CASSYRPGDGLSYEQYF
J gene: TRBJ2-1; clone size: -; D gene: -; V gene: TRBV29-1; CDR3 DNA: TGCAGCGTGGGACTGGACAGCCTTTACAATGAGCAGTTCTTC; CDR3 protein: CSVGLDSLYNEQFF
J gene: TRBJ1-2; clone size: many; D gene: -; V gene: TRBV6-2/TRBV6-3; CDR3 DNA: TGTGCCAGCAGTTCCCAGACAGATGGCTACACCTTC; CDR3 protein: CASSSQTDGYTF
J gene: TRBJ2-7; clone size: -; D gene: -; V gene: TRBV9; CDR3 DNA: TGTGCCAGCAGCCGGGGCAACTCCGACGAGCAGTACTTC; CDR3 protein: CASSRGNSDEQYF
J gene: TRBJ1-2; clone size: few; D gene: TRBD1; V gene: TRBV20-1; CDR3 DNA: TGCAGTGCTAGAGCGCCTCGACAGGGTCCCAGCTGGGGATATGGCTACACCTTC; CDR3 protein: CSARAPRQGPSWGYGYTF
J gene: TRBJ1-6; clone size: -; D gene: TRBD1; V gene: TRBV28; CDR3 DNA: TGTGCCAGCAGTGACAACGACAGGGGCCAACTAAGAGGATCACCCCTCCACTTT; CDR3 protein: CASSDNDRGQLRGSPLHF
J gene: TRBJ1-1; clone size: -; D gene: TRBD1; V gene: TRBV20-1; CDR3 DNA: TGCAGTGCTAGAGGACAGGGTGGGAGGGTGAGCACTGAAGCTTTCTTT; CDR3 protein: CSARGQGGRVSTEAFF
J gene: TRBJ2-7; clone size: -; D gene: TRBD1; V gene: TRBV20-1; CDR3 DNA: TGCAGTGCTAGACACAGGGGTTCCTACGAGCAGTACTTC; CDR3 protein: CSARHRGSYEQYF
J gene: TRBJ1-5; clone size: few; D gene: -; V gene: TRBV7-6; CDR3 DNA: TGTGCCAGCAGCTTAGAGCCCGTCAATCAGCCCCAGCATTTT; CDR3 protein: CASSLEPVNQPQHF
J gene: TRBJ2-7; clone size: few; D gene: -; V gene: TRBV5-1; CDR3 DNA: TGCGCCAGCAGCCTCCAGGGACCGGACTACGAGCAGTACTTC; CDR3 protein: CASSLQGPDYEQYF
J gene: TRBJ1-1; clone size: -; D gene: -; V gene: TRBV20-1; CDR3 DNA: TGCAGTGCTAGAGATCGGCGAAACCGGCGGACTGAAGCTTTCTTT; CDR3 protein: CSARDRRNRRTEAFF
J gene: TRBJ2-1; clone size: -; D gene: TRBD1; V gene: TRBV28; CDR3 DNA: TGTGCCAGCAGTCCACGGACAGGGGGCTTCTTCAATGAGCAGTTCTTC; CDR3 protein: CASSPRTGGFFNEQFF
J gene: TRBJ1-1; clone size: -; D gene: -; V gene: TRBV12-3/TRBV12-4; CDR3 DNA: TGTGCCAGCAGTTTCCTGCCAGACACTGAAGCTTTCTTT; CDR3 protein: CASSFLPDTEAFF
J gene: TRBJ2-7; clone size: many; D gene: TRBD1; V gene: TRBV7-3; CDR3 DNA: TGTGCCAGCAGCGCCTCCGGGACAGAAGGTTCCGAGCAGTACTTC; CDR3 protein: CASSASGTEGSEQYF
J gene: TRBJ2-7; clone size: many; D gene: -; V gene: TRBV12-3/TRBV12-4; CDR3 DNA: TGTGCCAGCAGCGCAGGGGTTAGCTCCTACGAGCAGTACTTC; CDR3 protein: CASSAGVSSYEQYF
J gene: TRBJ1-2; clone size: -; D gene: -; V gene: TRBV5-1; CDR3 DNA: TGCGCCAGCAGCTTGTCGTCTCCGGGCGGCTACACCTTC; CDR3 protein: CASSLSSPGGYTF
J gene: TRBJ2-3; clone size: -; D gene: -; V gene: TRBV20-1; CDR3 DNA: TGCAGTGCCAGACCCCGGGGGGCGACAGATACGCAGTATTTT; CDR3 protein: CSARPRGATDTQYF
J gene: TRBJ1-2; clone size: -; D gene: -; V gene: TRBV14; CDR3 DNA: TGTGCCAGCAGCCGCTCCCTCACGGGTGATGGCTACACCTTC; CDR3 protein: CASSRSLTGDGYTF
J gene: TRBJ2-1; clone size: -; D gene: TRBD1; V gene: TRBV28; CDR3 DNA: TGTGCCAGCAGTGCATACACCGGGACAGGGTTTGAGCAGTTCTTC; CDR3 protein: CASSAYTGTGFEQFF
J gene: TRBJ1-4; clone size: few; D gene: -; V gene: TRBV6-6; CDR3 DNA: TGTGCCACCCAACCGGACGTGGCCGGAGGAAAACTGTTTTTT; CDR3 protein: CATQPDVAGGKLFF
J gene: TRBJ1-1; clone size: -; D gene: TRBD1; V gene: TRBV5-1; CDR3 DNA: TGCGCCAGCAGCTTGTCCGGGACAGGGGGCACGGGCACTGAAGCTTTCTTT; CDR3 protein: CASSLSGTGGTGTEAFF
J gene: TRBJ1-6; clone size: -; D gene: TRBD1; V gene: TRBV15; CDR3 DNA: TGTGCCACCAGCAGAAGACAGGGGGCAAATTCACCCCTCCACTTT; CDR3 protein: CATSRRQGANSPLHF
J gene: TRBJ2-3; clone size: -; D gene: TRBD2; V gene: TRBV5-1; CDR3 DNA: TGCGCCAGCGCCCCATCGGGGGGTACTAGCACAGAAACGCAGTATTTT; CDR3 protein: CASAPSGGTSTETQYF
J gene: TRBJ2-7; clone size: -; D gene: -; V gene: TRBV7-3; CDR3 DNA: TGTGCCAGCAGCATTGGATCGAGGGCCAAGCAGTACTTC; CDR3 protein: CASSIGSRAKQYF
J gene: TRBJ2-5; clone size: -; D gene: -; V gene: TRBV20-1; CDR3 DNA: TGCAAGGCCACGACTTTCAGGGAGACCCAGTACTTC; CDR3 protein: CKATTFRETQYF